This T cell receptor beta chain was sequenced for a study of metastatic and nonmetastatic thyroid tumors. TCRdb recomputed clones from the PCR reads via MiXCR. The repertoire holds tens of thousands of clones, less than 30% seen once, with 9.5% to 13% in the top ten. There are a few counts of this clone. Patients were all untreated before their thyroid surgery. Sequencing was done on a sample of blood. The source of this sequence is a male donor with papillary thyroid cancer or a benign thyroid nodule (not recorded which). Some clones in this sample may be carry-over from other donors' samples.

The CDR3 DNA sequence: TGTGCCAGCGTCTCGACGGGTTATTGGAGCTACACCTTC. Amino acid sequence: CASVSTGYWSYTF. The chain links TRBV6-2 or TRBV6-3 to TRBJ1-2; D is undetermined. From germline, CDR1 is MNHEY and CDR2 SVGEGT. Trimming stripped 8 bases from V and 9 bases from J, with 19 bases between. This CDR3 is 13 amino acids long.